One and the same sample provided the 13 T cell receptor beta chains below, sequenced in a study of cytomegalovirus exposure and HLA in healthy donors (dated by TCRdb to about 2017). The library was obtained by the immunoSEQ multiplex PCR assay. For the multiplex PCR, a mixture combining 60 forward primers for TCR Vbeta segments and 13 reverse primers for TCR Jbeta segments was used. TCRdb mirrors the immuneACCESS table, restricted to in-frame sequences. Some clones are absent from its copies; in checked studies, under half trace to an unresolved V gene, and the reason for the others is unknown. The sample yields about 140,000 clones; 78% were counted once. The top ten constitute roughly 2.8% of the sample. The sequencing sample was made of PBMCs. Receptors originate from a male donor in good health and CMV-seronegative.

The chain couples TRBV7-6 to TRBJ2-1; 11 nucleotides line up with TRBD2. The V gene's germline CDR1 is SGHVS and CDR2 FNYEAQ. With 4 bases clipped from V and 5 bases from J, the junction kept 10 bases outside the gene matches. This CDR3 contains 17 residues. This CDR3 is CASSSLAGGRKNNEQFF. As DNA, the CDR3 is TGTGCCAGCAGCTCTTTAGCGGGAGGGCGAAAAAACAATGAGCAGTTCTTC.

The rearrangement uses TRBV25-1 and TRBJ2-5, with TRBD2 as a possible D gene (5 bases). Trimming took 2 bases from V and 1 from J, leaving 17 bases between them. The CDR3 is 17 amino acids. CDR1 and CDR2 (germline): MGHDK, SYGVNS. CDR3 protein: CASSEGVGRVLQETQYF. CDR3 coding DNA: TGTGCCAGCAGTGAAGGGGTAGGGCGGGTCCTCCAAGAGACCCAGTACTTC.

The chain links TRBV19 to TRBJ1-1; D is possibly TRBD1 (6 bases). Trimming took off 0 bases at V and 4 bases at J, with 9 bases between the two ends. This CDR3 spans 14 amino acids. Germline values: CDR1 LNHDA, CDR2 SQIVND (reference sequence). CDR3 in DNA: TGTGCCAGTAGTATAGATCAAGGGGGCACTGAAGCTTTCTTT. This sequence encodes CASSIDQGGTEAFF.

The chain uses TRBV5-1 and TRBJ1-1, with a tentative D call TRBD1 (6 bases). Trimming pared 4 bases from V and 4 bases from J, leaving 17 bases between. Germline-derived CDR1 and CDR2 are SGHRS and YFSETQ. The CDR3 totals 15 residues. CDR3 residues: CASSPTGIRGTEAFF. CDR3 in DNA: TGCGCCAGCAGCCCCACAGGGATCAGAGGCACTGAAGCTTTCTTT.

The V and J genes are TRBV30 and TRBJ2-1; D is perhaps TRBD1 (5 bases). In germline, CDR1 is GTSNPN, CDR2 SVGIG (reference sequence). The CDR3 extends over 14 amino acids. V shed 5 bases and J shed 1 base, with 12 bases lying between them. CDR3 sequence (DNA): TGTGCCTGGGACCAGGGTAGGTCCTACAATGAGCAGTTCTTC. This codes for CAWDQGRSYNEQFF.

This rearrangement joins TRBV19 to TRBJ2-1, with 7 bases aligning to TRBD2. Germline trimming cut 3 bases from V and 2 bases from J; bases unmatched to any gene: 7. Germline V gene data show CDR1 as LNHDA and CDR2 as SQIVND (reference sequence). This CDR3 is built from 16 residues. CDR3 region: CASSIWAGVTYNEQFF. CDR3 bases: TGTGCCAGTAGTATTTGGGCGGGAGTTACCTACAATGAGCAGTTCTTC.

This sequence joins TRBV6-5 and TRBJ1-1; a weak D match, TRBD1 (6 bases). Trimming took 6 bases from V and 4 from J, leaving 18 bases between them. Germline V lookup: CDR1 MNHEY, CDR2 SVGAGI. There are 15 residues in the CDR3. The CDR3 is CASRRSWDISTEAFF. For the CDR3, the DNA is TGTGCCAGCAGACGCTCCTGGGACATATCCACTGAAGCTTTCTTT.

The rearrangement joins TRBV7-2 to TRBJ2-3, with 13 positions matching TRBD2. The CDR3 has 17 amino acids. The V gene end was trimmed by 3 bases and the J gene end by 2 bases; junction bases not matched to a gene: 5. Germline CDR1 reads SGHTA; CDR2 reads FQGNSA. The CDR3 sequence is CASSLTGTSGATDTQYF. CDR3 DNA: TGTGCCAGCAGCTTGACCGGGACTAGCGGGGCCACAGATACGCAGTATTTT.

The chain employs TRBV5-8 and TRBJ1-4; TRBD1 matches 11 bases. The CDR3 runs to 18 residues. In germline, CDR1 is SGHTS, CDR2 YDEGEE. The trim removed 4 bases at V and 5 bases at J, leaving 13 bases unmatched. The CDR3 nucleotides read TGTGCCAGCAGCCCTGGACAGGGGGCCGCAACTTGGAATGAAAAACTGTTTTTT. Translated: CASSPGQGAATWNEKLFF.

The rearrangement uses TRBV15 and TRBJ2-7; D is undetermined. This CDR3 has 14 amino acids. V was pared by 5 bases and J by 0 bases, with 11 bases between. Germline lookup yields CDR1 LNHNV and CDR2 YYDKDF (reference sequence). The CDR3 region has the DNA TGTGCCACCAGCGCCCCGGGTCACTCCTACGAGCAGTACTTC. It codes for CATSAPGHSYEQYF.

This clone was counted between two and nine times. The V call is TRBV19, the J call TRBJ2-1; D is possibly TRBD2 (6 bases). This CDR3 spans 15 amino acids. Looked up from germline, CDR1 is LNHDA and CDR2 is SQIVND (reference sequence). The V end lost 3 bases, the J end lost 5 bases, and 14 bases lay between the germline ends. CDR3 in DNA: TGTGCCAGTAGTATGGGGGGAGGCACCCACAATGAGCAGTTCTTC. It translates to CASSMGGGTHNEQFF.

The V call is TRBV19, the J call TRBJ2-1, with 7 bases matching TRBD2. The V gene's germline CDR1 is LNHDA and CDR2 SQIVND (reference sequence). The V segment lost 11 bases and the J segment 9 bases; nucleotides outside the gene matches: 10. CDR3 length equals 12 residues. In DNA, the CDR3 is TGTGCCGCCCGGGGGGTGGGAGGTGAGCAGTTCTTC. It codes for CAARGVGGEQFF.

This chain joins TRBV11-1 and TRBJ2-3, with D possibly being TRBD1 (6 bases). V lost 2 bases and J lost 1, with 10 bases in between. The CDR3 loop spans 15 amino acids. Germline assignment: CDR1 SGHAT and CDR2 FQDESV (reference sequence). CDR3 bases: TGTGCCAGCAGCTTACAGGGGATTGGCACAGATACGCAGTATTTT. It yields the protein CASSLQGIGTDTQYF.